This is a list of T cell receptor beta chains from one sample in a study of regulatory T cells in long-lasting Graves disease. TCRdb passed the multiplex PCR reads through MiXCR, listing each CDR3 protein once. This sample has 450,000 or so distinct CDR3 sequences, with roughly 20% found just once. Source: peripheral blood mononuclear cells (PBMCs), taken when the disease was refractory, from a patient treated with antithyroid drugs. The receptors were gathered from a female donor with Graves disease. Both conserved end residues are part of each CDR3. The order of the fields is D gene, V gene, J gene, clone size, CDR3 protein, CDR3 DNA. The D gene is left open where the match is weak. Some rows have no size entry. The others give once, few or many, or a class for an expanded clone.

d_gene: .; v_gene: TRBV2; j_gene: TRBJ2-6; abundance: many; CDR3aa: CASGWSQEGGYSGANVLTF; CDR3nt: TGTGCCAGTGGATGGTCCCAGGAAGGGGGATACTCTGGGGCCAACGTCCTGACTTTC
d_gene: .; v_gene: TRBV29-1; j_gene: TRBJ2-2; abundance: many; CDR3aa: CSVKNVGTGELFF; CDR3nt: TGCAGCGTCAAGAATGTCGGCACCGGGGAGCTGTTTTTT
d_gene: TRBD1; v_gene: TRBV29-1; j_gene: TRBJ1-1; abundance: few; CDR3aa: CSVLTGGREAFF; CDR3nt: TGCAGCGTGCTGACAGGGGGAAGGGAAGCTTTCTTT
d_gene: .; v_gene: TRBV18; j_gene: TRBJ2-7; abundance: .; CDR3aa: CASSPITRSGSYEQYF; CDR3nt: TGTGCCAGCTCACCAATAACGCGTAGCGGCTCCTACGAGCAGTACTTC
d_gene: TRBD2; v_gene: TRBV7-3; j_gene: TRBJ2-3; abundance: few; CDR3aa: CASSRRGGLTVDTQYF; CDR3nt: TGTGCCAGCAGCCGTCGCGGGGGACTCACCGTGGATACGCAGTATTTT
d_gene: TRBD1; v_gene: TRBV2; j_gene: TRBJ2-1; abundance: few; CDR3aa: CASTRRTGGETEQFF; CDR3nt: TGTGCCAGCACCAGAAGGACAGGAGGAGAGACTGAGCAGTTCTTC
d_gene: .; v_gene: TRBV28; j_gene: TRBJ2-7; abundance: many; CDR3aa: CASSWGTGTYEQYF; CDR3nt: TGTGCCAGCAGCTGGGGTACAGGGACTTACGAGCAGTACTTC
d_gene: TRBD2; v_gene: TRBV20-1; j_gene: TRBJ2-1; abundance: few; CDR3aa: CSARPPAGGEFF; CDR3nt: TGCAGTGCTAGACCCCCAGCGGGAGGGGAGTTCTTC
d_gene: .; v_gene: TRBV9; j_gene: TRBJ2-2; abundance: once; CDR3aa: CASSVEVAANTGELFF; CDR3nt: TGTGCCAGCAGCGTAGAGGTAGCGGCGAACACCGGGGAGCTGTTTTTT
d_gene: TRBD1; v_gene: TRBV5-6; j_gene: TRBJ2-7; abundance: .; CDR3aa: CASRRQGSSYEQYF; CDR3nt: TGTGCCAGCCGGCGACAGGGTAGCTCCTACGAGCAGTACTTC
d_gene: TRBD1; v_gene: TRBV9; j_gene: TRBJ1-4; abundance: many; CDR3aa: CASSGGTGSDEKLFF; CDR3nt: TGTGCCAGCAGCGGAGGGACAGGGAGTGACGAAAAACTGTTTTTT
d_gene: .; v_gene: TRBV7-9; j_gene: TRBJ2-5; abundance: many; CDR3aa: CASSNPGGLGETQYF; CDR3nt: TGTGCCAGCAGCAACCCTGGGGGGCTCGGCGAGACCCAGTACTTC
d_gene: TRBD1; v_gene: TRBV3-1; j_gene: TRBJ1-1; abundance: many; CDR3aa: CASSQWTGEAFF; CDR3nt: TGTGCCAGCAGCCAATGGACAGGGGAAGCTTTCTTT
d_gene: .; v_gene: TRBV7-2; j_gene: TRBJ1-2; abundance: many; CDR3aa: CASSHELPNGNYGYTF; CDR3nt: TGTGCCAGCAGCCATGAGCTCCCAAACGGGAACTATGGCTACACCTTC
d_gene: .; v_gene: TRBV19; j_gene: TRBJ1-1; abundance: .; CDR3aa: CASSVNRDMNTEAFF; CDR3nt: TGTGCCAGTAGTGTAAACAGGGATATGAACACTGAAGCTTTCTTT
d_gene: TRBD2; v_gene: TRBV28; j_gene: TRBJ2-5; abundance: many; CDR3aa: CASSFHTSGGKTQYF; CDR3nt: TGTGCCAGCAGTTTTCATACTAGCGGGGGCAAGACCCAGTACTTC
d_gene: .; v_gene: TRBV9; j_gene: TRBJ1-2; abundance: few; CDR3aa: CASSVGAGTIPPYGYTF; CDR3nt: TGTGCCAGCAGCGTAGGGGCCGGGACGATTCCTCCCTATGGCTACACCTTC
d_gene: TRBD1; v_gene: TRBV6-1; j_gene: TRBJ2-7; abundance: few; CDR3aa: CASGDRLYEQYF; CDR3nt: TGTGCCAGTGGGGACAGGCTCTACGAGCAGTACTTC
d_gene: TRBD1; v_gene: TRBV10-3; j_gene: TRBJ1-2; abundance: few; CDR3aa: CATESYGTGGLYGYTF; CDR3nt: TGTGCCACTGAATCCTACGGGACAGGGGGTCTCTATGGCTACACCTTC
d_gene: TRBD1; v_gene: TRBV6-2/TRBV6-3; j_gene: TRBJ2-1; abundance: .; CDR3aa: CASSTSGGDQFF; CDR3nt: TGTGCCAGCAGTACCTCAGGGGGCGATCAGTTCTTC
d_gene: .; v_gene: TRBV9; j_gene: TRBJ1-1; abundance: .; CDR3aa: CASSLRGTANTEAFF; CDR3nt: TGTGCCAGCAGCCTCCGAGGGACTGCGAACACTGAAGCTTTCTTT
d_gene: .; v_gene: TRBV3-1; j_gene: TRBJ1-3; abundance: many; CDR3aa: CASSQPGVPGNTIYF; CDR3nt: TGTGCCAGCAGCCAACCCGGGGTGCCTGGAAACACCATATATTTT
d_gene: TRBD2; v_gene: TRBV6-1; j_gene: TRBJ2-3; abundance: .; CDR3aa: CASLAGITDTQYF; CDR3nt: TGTGCCAGTCTAGCGGGAATCACAGATACGCAGTATTTT
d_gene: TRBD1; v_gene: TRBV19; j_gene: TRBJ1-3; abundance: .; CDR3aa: CASTRDSFSGNTIYF; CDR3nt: TGTGCCAGTACAAGGGACAGCTTCTCTGGAAACACCATATATTTT
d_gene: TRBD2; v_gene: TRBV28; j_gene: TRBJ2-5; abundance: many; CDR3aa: CASSYWTRGGETQYF; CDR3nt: TGTGCCAGCAGTTACTGGACCCGGGGGGGAGAGACCCAGTACTTC
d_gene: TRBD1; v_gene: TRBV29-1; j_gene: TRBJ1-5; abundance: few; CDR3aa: CSVVGDRDQPQHF; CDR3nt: TGCAGCGTTGTAGGGGACAGGGATCAGCCCCAGCATTTT